Listed below are T cell receptor beta chains from one sample, sequenced in a study of response to subunit inactivated influenza vaccine. TCRdb independently ran MiXCR on the RT-PCR reads; one entry per CDR3 protein. This table holds under 750,000 distinct CDR3 sequences, over 9.5% found once. This sample comprised PBMCs from blood, obtained on the day of vaccination. Source of these receptors: a man in his fifties who received an inactivated influenza vaccine. The CDR3 runs from the conserved cysteine through the conserved F or W. Each record gives: J gene, V gene, D gene, clone size, CDR3 DNA, CDR3 protein. D genes are given only for firm matches. The size entry is marked missing in some rows and otherwise reads once, few, many or a size class.

J gene: TRBJ2-3; V gene: TRBV20-1; D gene: TRBD2; clone size: few; CDR3 DNA: TGCAGTGCTAGCGTAACTGGGACTAGCGGGAGGGCGCCCACAGATACGCAGTATTTT; CDR3 protein: CSASVTGTSGRAPTDTQYF
J gene: TRBJ1-1; V gene: TRBV6-5; D gene: -; clone size: few; CDR3 DNA: TGTGCCAGCAGTTACGGTAGGAGGACTGAAGCTTTCTTT; CDR3 protein: CASSYGRRTEAFF
J gene: TRBJ1-6; V gene: TRBV28; D gene: -; clone size: few; CDR3 DNA: TGTGCCAGCAGTTTACGTATACGTAATTCACCCCTCCACTTT; CDR3 protein: CASSLRIRNSPLHF
J gene: TRBJ2-2; V gene: TRBV7-8; D gene: -; clone size: few; CDR3 DNA: TGTGCCAGCAGCGGTTACACCGGGGAGCTGTTTTTT; CDR3 protein: CASSGYTGELFF
J gene: TRBJ1-1; V gene: TRBV18; D gene: -; clone size: -; CDR3 DNA: TGTGCCAGCTCACCAAGACGAGGTTTTGACACTGAAGCTTTCTTT; CDR3 protein: CASSPRRGFDTEAFF
J gene: TRBJ2-1; V gene: TRBV15; D gene: -; clone size: -; CDR3 DNA: TGTGCCACCCGGACAGTGGGCAGCAATGAGCAGTTCTTC; CDR3 protein: CATRTVGSNEQFF
J gene: TRBJ1-4; V gene: TRBV7-2; D gene: TRBD1; clone size: -; CDR3 DNA: TGTGCCAGCACCCGGGGACAGTTTACTAATGAAAAACTGTTTTTT; CDR3 protein: CASTRGQFTNEKLFF
J gene: TRBJ2-1; V gene: TRBV28; D gene: -; clone size: -; CDR3 DNA: TGTGCCAGTTCCGGGACGGTCCGTTATAATGAGCAGTTCTTC; CDR3 protein: CASSGTVRYNEQFF
J gene: TRBJ2-7; V gene: TRBV20-1; D gene: -; clone size: -; CDR3 DNA: TGCAGTGCAGCAAGGGCAGGTACTACCTACGAGCAGTACTTC; CDR3 protein: CSAARAGTTYEQYF
J gene: TRBJ2-3; V gene: TRBV2; D gene: TRBD2; clone size: many; CDR3 DNA: TGTGCCACCTCACTAGCGGGGTTCACAGATACGCAGTATTTT; CDR3 protein: CATSLAGFTDTQYF
J gene: TRBJ2-1; V gene: TRBV12-3/TRBV12-4; D gene: -; clone size: -; CDR3 DNA: TGTGCCAGCAGGAAGTCGGCCTCCTACAATGAGCAGTTCTTC; CDR3 protein: CASRKSASYNEQFF
J gene: TRBJ2-7; V gene: TRBV6-2/TRBV6-3; D gene: -; clone size: few; CDR3 DNA: TGTGCCAGCAGTTCCGGGAGACTCGAGCAGTACTTC; CDR3 protein: CASSSGRLEQYF
J gene: TRBJ2-1; V gene: TRBV13; D gene: -; clone size: -; CDR3 DNA: TGTGCCAGCAGCTGGGCGACAATCGACAATGAGCAGTTCTTC; CDR3 protein: CASSWATIDNEQFF
J gene: TRBJ2-2; V gene: TRBV7-9; D gene: TRBD1; clone size: few; CDR3 DNA: TGTGCCAGCAGCCTGAACAGGGGGCCCGGGGAGCTGTTTTTT; CDR3 protein: CASSLNRGPGELFF
J gene: TRBJ2-3; V gene: TRBV6-5; D gene: -; clone size: few; CDR3 DNA: TGTGCCAGCAGTTACTCGGGAGGCAATACGCAGTATTTT; CDR3 protein: CASSYSGGNTQYF
J gene: TRBJ2-7; V gene: TRBV7-9; D gene: -; clone size: many; CDR3 DNA: TGTGCCAGCAGCTTGGCCCCAACCCTGGGGGAGCAGTACTTC; CDR3 protein: CASSLAPTLGEQYF
J gene: TRBJ2-6; V gene: TRBV5-1; D gene: -; clone size: few; CDR3 DNA: TGCGCCAGCAGCTTGCGTGCGGTGGGGGTATCTGGGGCCAACGTCCTGACTTTC; CDR3 protein: CASSLRAVGVSGANVLTF
J gene: TRBJ2-1; V gene: TRBV4-2; D gene: TRBD2; clone size: -; CDR3 DNA: TGTGCCAGCAGCCAGGGCCTAGCGGCCGACTGGAGGTCCTACAATGAGCAGTTCTTC; CDR3 protein: CASSQGLAADWRSYNEQFF
J gene: TRBJ2-3; V gene: TRBV5-1; D gene: -; clone size: -; CDR3 DNA: TGCGCCAGCAGCTTGGAATGGCGGAGCACAGATACGCAGTATTTT; CDR3 protein: CASSLEWRSTDTQYF
J gene: TRBJ2-3; V gene: TRBV30; D gene: -; clone size: few; CDR3 DNA: TGTGCCTGGAAGGACTTCACAGATACGCAGTATTTT; CDR3 protein: CAWKDFTDTQYF
J gene: TRBJ2-3; V gene: TRBV12-3/TRBV12-4; D gene: -; clone size: -; CDR3 DNA: TGTGCCAGCAGACCGACAGGAGCATTTTTGGATACGCAGTATTTT; CDR3 protein: CASRPTGAFLDTQYF
J gene: TRBJ2-7; V gene: TRBV3-1; D gene: TRBD1; clone size: few; CDR3 DNA: TGTGCCAGCAGCCAGAGAGGGGGCGGCGAGCAGTACTTC; CDR3 protein: CASSQRGGGEQYF
J gene: TRBJ2-3; V gene: TRBV7-9; D gene: TRBD2; clone size: few; CDR3 DNA: TGTGCCACCGCAAATCGGTGGGGACTAGCGGCCCCAGATACGCAGTATTTT; CDR3 protein: CATANRWGLAAPDTQYF
J gene: TRBJ2-7; V gene: TRBV9; D gene: -; clone size: many; CDR3 DNA: TGTGCCAGCAGCCCAGACGGCTACTACTCCTACGAGCAGTACTTC; CDR3 protein: CASSPDGYYSYEQYF
J gene: TRBJ2-5; V gene: TRBV15; D gene: -; clone size: -; CDR3 DNA: TGTGCCACCAGCAGGGCCTTGGAGACCCAGTACTTC; CDR3 protein: CATSRALETQYF
J gene: TRBJ2-7; V gene: TRBV5-1; D gene: -; clone size: few; CDR3 DNA: TGCGCCAGCAGTAAAGAACAGGGAATAGTATACGAGCAGTACTTC; CDR3 protein: CASSKEQGIVYEQYF
J gene: TRBJ2-6; V gene: TRBV4-3; D gene: -; clone size: few; CDR3 DNA: TGCGCCAGCAGCCACCGCCAGTTCCGGGATGCCGGGGCCAACGTCCTGACTTTC; CDR3 protein: CASSHRQFRDAGANVLTF
J gene: TRBJ2-1; V gene: TRBV27; D gene: -; clone size: -; CDR3 DNA: TGTGCCAGCAGTTTGGGCAAGCTCAATGAGCAGTTCTTC; CDR3 protein: CASSLGKLNEQFF
J gene: TRBJ1-1; V gene: TRBV7-2; D gene: -; clone size: many; CDR3 DNA: TGTGCCAGCAGCCTGACGGCTATGGCTTTCTTT; CDR3 protein: CASSLTAMAFF
J gene: TRBJ2-3; V gene: TRBV20-1; D gene: -; clone size: few; CDR3 DNA: TGCAGTGCTAGAGATCTGGAGCGTCCCACAGATACGCAGTATTTT; CDR3 protein: CSARDLERPTDTQYF
J gene: TRBJ2-1; V gene: TRBV7-6; D gene: -; clone size: few; CDR3 DNA: TGTGCCAGCAGCGCCGAACCCTTCCATGAGCAGTTCTTC; CDR3 protein: CASSAEPFHEQFF
J gene: TRBJ2-1; V gene: TRBV5-1; D gene: -; clone size: -; CDR3 DNA: TGCGCCAGCAGCCCCGTCGCTAGGAGTTTGAGCAATGAGCAGTTCTTC; CDR3 protein: CASSPVARSLSNEQFF
J gene: TRBJ2-1; V gene: TRBV12-3/TRBV12-4; D gene: -; clone size: -; CDR3 DNA: TGTGCCAGAAGGACGTGGGGGGGGGCTTCCTACAATGAGCAGTTCTTC; CDR3 protein: CARRTWGGASYNEQFF
J gene: TRBJ2-5; V gene: TRBV28; D gene: -; clone size: many; CDR3 DNA: TGTGCCAGCAGTTTAAGAGGGTTATGGACCCAGTACTTC; CDR3 protein: CASSLRGLWTQYF
J gene: TRBJ2-7; V gene: TRBV7-2; D gene: -; clone size: -; CDR3 DNA: TGTGCCAGCAGCTTAAGCCCACCTGAAAACTACGAGCAGTACTTC; CDR3 protein: CASSLSPPENYEQYF
J gene: TRBJ2-1; V gene: TRBV4-3; D gene: -; clone size: many; CDR3 DNA: TGCGCCAGCAGCCAAGATATGGCGGATGCGTACAATGAGCAGTTCTTC; CDR3 protein: CASSQDMADAYNEQFF
J gene: TRBJ2-7; V gene: TRBV7-2; D gene: -; clone size: many; CDR3 DNA: TGTGCCAGCAGCTTCTCGGGCCCGCGGGAGCAGTACTTC; CDR3 protein: CASSFSGPREQYF
J gene: TRBJ2-7; V gene: TRBV7-2; D gene: -; clone size: -; CDR3 DNA: TGTGCCAGCAGCCACGGACGGACCTCCTACGAGCAGTACTTC; CDR3 protein: CASSHGRTSYEQYF
J gene: TRBJ1-1; V gene: TRBV7-9; D gene: -; clone size: many; CDR3 DNA: TGTGCCAGCAGCCAATCCGGGACGAACACTGAAGCTTTCTTT; CDR3 protein: CASSQSGTNTEAFF
J gene: TRBJ2-1; V gene: TRBV27; D gene: TRBD2; clone size: -; CDR3 DNA: TGTGCCAGCAGTCTCCGGGATAGCGGGAGCTCCTACAATGAGCAGTTCTTC; CDR3 protein: CASSLRDSGSSYNEQFF
J gene: TRBJ1-3; V gene: TRBV7-2; D gene: -; clone size: -; CDR3 DNA: TGTGCCAGCAGCTTTTCCGGACAGATCTCTGGAAACACCATATATTTT; CDR3 protein: CASSFSGQISGNTIYF
J gene: TRBJ2-2; V gene: TRBV24-1; D gene: TRBD1; clone size: few; CDR3 DNA: TGTGCCACCGAAAGACAGGGGAACACCGGGGAGCTGTTTTTT; CDR3 protein: CATERQGNTGELFF
J gene: TRBJ2-2; V gene: TRBV12-3/TRBV12-4; D gene: TRBD1; clone size: few; CDR3 DNA: TGTGCCAGCAGTTCACAGGGGCTAACCGGGGAGCTGTTTTTT; CDR3 protein: CASSSQGLTGELFF
J gene: TRBJ2-1; V gene: TRBV5-1; D gene: TRBD2; clone size: -; CDR3 DNA: TGCGCCAGCAGCTCCGGGACTAGTGCGGCCTATGAGCAGTTCTTC; CDR3 protein: CASSSGTSAAYEQFF
J gene: TRBJ1-4; V gene: TRBV7-8; D gene: -; clone size: -; CDR3 DNA: TGTGCCAGCAGCATCGACAGAAATGAAAAACTGTTTTTT; CDR3 protein: CASSIDRNEKLFF
J gene: TRBJ2-5; V gene: TRBV28; D gene: TRBD1; clone size: few; CDR3 DNA: TGTGCCAGCAGAGAACAGGGGGGAGAGACCCAGTACTTC; CDR3 protein: CASREQGGETQYF
J gene: TRBJ2-1; V gene: TRBV4-1; D gene: TRBD2; clone size: -; CDR3 DNA: TGCGCCAGCAGCCCGAGACTAGCGGGGGAAAATGAGCAGTTCTTC; CDR3 protein: CASSPRLAGENEQFF
J gene: TRBJ2-7; V gene: TRBV5-1; D gene: -; clone size: -; CDR3 DNA: TGCGCCAGCAGCTTGGCGCTAGCGAGTTACGAGCAGTACTTC; CDR3 protein: CASSLALASYEQYF
J gene: TRBJ2-1; V gene: TRBV5-1; D gene: TRBD2; clone size: many; CDR3 DNA: TGCGCCAGCAGCTTGGTCGAGCGGGGGGACTACAATGAGCAGTTCTTC; CDR3 protein: CASSLVERGDYNEQFF
J gene: TRBJ2-4; V gene: TRBV3-1; D gene: -; clone size: few; CDR3 DNA: TGTGCCAGCAGCCAATCTCTTGTAGCCAAAAACATTCAGTACTTC; CDR3 protein: CASSQSLVAKNIQYF
J gene: TRBJ2-3; V gene: TRBV3-1; D gene: -; clone size: -; CDR3 DNA: TGTGCCAGCAGCCAAGTAGTCGGGGGTAGATCAGATACGCAGTATTTT; CDR3 protein: CASSQVVGGRSDTQYF
J gene: TRBJ2-1; V gene: TRBV7-2; D gene: TRBD2; clone size: few; CDR3 DNA: TGTGCCAGCAGCCCACTAGCGGGGGGGTCCAATGAGCAGTTCTTC; CDR3 protein: CASSPLAGGSNEQFF
J gene: TRBJ2-3; V gene: TRBV3-1; D gene: -; clone size: few; CDR3 DNA: TGTGCCAGCAGCCAAGATGGGGTCGGCACAGATACGCAGTATTTT; CDR3 protein: CASSQDGVGTDTQYF
J gene: TRBJ2-3; V gene: TRBV20-1; D gene: TRBD2; clone size: few; CDR3 DNA: TGCAGTGCTTCGGGACTAGTTTCCCCCACAGATACGCAGTATTTT; CDR3 protein: CSASGLVSPTDTQYF
J gene: TRBJ2-3; V gene: TRBV24-1; D gene: -; clone size: -; CDR3 DNA: TGTGCCACCAGTGATGGGGCAGGCCTCACAGATACGCAGTATTTT; CDR3 protein: CATSDGAGLTDTQYF
J gene: TRBJ2-3; V gene: TRBV7-9; D gene: TRBD1; clone size: few; CDR3 DNA: TGTGCCAGCAGCTTTGGGGACAGGGGGCGAGGAGATACGCAGTATTTT; CDR3 protein: CASSFGDRGRGDTQYF
J gene: TRBJ2-5; V gene: TRBV27; D gene: -; clone size: -; CDR3 DNA: TGTGCCAGCAGTTCCTCGCGGTTGCTCGTAGAGACCCAGTACTTC; CDR3 protein: CASSSSRLLVETQYF
J gene: TRBJ2-4; V gene: TRBV18; D gene: TRBD1; clone size: -; CDR3 DNA: TGTGCCAGCACCCCGGGACAGTCAAACATTCAGTACTTC; CDR3 protein: CASTPGQSNIQYF